These 30 T cell receptor beta chains were sequenced from one sample in a study of blood T cell repertoires in COVID-19. Generated by immunoSEQ multiplex PCR, the TCRdb table keeps only in-frame clones and is missing some. The sample lists around 250,000 clones, roughly four fifths occurring once. Material for sequencing was peripheral blood. These receptors originate from a man in his fifties or sixties with active or convalescent COVID-19.

The chain couples TRBV28 to TRBJ1-1, with a tentative D call TRBD1 (6 bases). The germline V gene encodes CDR1 MDHEN and CDR2 SYDVKM. The CDR3 contains 13 residues. Trimming left V 6 bases short and J 4 bases short, with 12 bases between. In DNA form, the CDR3 reads TGTGCCAGCAGACCGACAGGTCCCACTGAAGCTTTCTTT. Residues: CASRPTGPTEAFF.

V usage is TRBV28 and J usage is TRBJ2-5; maybe TRBD2 (7 bases). CDR1 and CDR2 from the germline V gene are MDHEN and SYDVKM. Trimming removed 5 bases from V and 1 base from J, with 11 bases in between. The length of the CDR3 is 14 residues. Written as DNA, the CDR3 is TGTGCCAGCAGTCCGGGGGGCTCCCAAGAGACCCAGTACTTC. Translation gives CASSPGGSQETQYF.

The V call is TRBV6-4, the J call TRBJ2-2; D uncertain. Germline V gene sequence: CDR1 MRHNA, CDR2 SNTAGT. The CDR3 length is 14 residues. The germline V and J ends were trimmed by 6 bases and 7 bases, with 15 bases remaining between them. CDR3 nucleotide sequence: TGTGCCAGCAGCCCGAATACGTTACTCGGGGAGCTGTTTTTT. Protein sequence: CASSPNTLLGELFF.

The rearrangement uses TRBV19 and TRBJ2-5; tentative D call: TRBD2 (6 bases). The germline V gene has CDR1 LNHDA and CDR2 SQIVND (reference sequence). V gave up 7 bases and J gave up 0 bases, with 24 bases separating them. The CDR3 has 18 residues. CDR3 residues: CASTHPPGGKIHQETQYF. CDR3 in DNA: TGTGCCAGTACCCACCCTCCCGGGGGAAAGATACACCAAGAGACCCAGTACTTC.

The chain combines TRBV6-1 with TRBJ2-7; TRBD1 might be the D (7 bases). V was pared by 2 bases and J by 5 bases, with 13 bases between. CDR1 and CDR2 from the germline V gene are MNHNS and SASEGT. The CDR3 sequence is 14 residues long. CDR3 region: CASSERQGGDEQYF. The DNA for the CDR3 is TGTGCCAGCAGTGAAAGACAGGGCGGGGACGAGCAGTACTTC.

The chain uses TRBV5-4 and TRBJ1-2; 7 bases match TRBD1. The CDR3 has 13 amino acids. With V trimmed by 5 bases and J by 5 bases, 6 bases remained unmatched. Germline loops: CDR1 SGHNT, CDR2 YYREEE (reference sequence). DNA for the CDR3: TGTGCCAGCAGGCCTCAGGGGGAGTATGGCTACACCTTC. Translated, it gives CASRPQGEYGYTF.

This chain uses TRBV7-9 with TRBJ1-4; no clear D gene. The CDR3 runs 14 residues. Germline V gene data show CDR1 as SEHNR and CDR2 as FQNEAQ (reference sequence). V was shortened by 2 bases and J by 8 bases, with 12 bases between the two germline ends. The CDR3 DNA follows: TGTGCCAGCAGCTTAATCAAAGGAGACGAAAAACTGTTTTTT. Amino acid sequence: CASSLIKGDEKLFF.

J is TRBJ1-6 and V is TRBV4-1, with D possibly matching TRBD1 (5 bases). Germline values: CDR1 MGHRA, CDR2 YSYEKL. This CDR3 is 14 amino acids long. The V end was cut by 1 base, the J end by 9 bases, with 10 bases between. CDR3 amino acids: CASSQGGGVSPLHF. In DNA form, the CDR3 reads TGCGCCAGCAGCCAAGGGGGAGGGGTTTCACCCCTCCACTTT.

The CDR3 coding sequence is TGTGCCAGCAGCGCCGGGACTAGCGGGGCAGATGAGCAGTTCTTC. This sequence encodes CASSAGTSGADEQFF. The chain has TRBV7-7 and TRBJ2-1; 13 nucleotides agree with TRBD2. V trimming: 5 bases; J trimming: 8 bases; junction bases outside the gene matches: 6. This CDR3 comprises 15 residues. Per germline, CDR1 SSHAT and CDR2 FNYEAQ (reference sequence).

This chain links TRBV6-5 with TRBJ1-5; D gene unclear. The germline V gene encodes CDR1 MNHEY and CDR2 SVGAGI. Between the trimmed V and J ends, which lost 6 bases and 6 bases, there was a span of 9 bases. The CDR3 consists of 12 residues. The CDR3 coding sequence is TGTGCCAGCAGGAGTGGGAGTCAGCCCCAGCATTTT. Translation: CASRSGSQPQHF.

J is TRBJ2-3 and V is TRBV3-1 (or the pseudogene TRBV3-2); 10 bases agree with TRBD2. From germline, CDR1 is LGHDT and CDR2 YNNKEL (reference sequence). The CDR3 contains 19 residues. Trimming took 0 bases from V and 2 from J; bases not matched to a gene: 11. CDR3 in DNA: TGTGCCAGCAGCCAAGAGGGGTCTAGCGGGGGCCTTTTCACAGATACGCAGTATTTT. This gives the protein CASSQEGSSGGLFTDTQYF.

In this sample, this clone turned up a few times. The chain has TRBV5-6 and TRBJ1-4, with TRBD1 matching 11 bases. The CDR3 runs to 15 residues. V lost 4 bases and J lost 7; bases outside the gene matches: 6. Germline lookup yields CDR1 SGHDT and CDR2 YYEEEE. CDR3 nucleotides: TGTGCCAGCAGCCTCCCTGGACAGGGGGCTGAAAAACTGTTTTTT. It codes for CASSLPGQGAEKLFF.

The chain uses TRBV6-2 or TRBV6-3 and TRBJ1-1, with a possible D match to TRBD1 (5 bases). This CDR3 has 12 residues. Trimming took off 5 bases at V and 6 bases at J, with 10 bases between the two ends. The germline V gene encodes CDR1 MNHEY and CDR2 SVGEGT. The CDR3 loop is CASSPQGPEAFF. The CDR3 nucleotides read TGTGCCAGCAGTCCCCAGGGCCCTGAAGCTTTCTTT.

This clone was seen only a few times. V gene TRBV28 combines with J gene TRBJ1-1; D gene unclear. Trimming shortened V by 6 bases and J by 11 bases, and 13 bases separated the two germline ends. The length of the CDR3 is 11 residues. CDR1 is MDHEN and CDR2 is SYDVKM in the germline V gene. CDR3 amino acids: CASSSPSAAFF. The CDR3 DNA reads as TGTGCCAGCAGCTCCCCCTCTGCGGCTTTCTTT.

CDR3 DNA: TGTGCCAGCAGTTTATCGAGGACACTCCCTACAGCTAATCAGCCCCAGCATTTT. Protein: CASSLSRTLPTANQPQHF. The chain has TRBV27 and TRBJ1-5, with D perhaps matching TRBD1 (5 bases). This CDR3 spans 18 amino acids. V lost 0 bases and J lost 4, with 19 bases in between. CDR1 is MNHEY and CDR2 is SMNVEV in the germline V gene (reference sequence).

V gene TRBV7-2 combines with J gene TRBJ2-7; 12 nucleotides agree with TRBD2. Germline V gives CDR1 SGHTA, CDR2 FQGNSA. V was clipped by 5 bases and J by 5 bases; unmatched bases: 10. This CDR3 region has 16 residues. The CDR3 DNA follows: TGTGCCAGCAGCGCTCTAGCGGGGGGGCCGATCGACGAGCAGTACTTC. Amino acid sequence: CASSALAGGPIDEQYF. Looking up the rest from reference TRBV7-2 and TRBJ2-7 gives the full variable domain: GAGVSQSPSNKVTEKGKDVELRCDPISGHTALYWYRQSLGQGLEFLIYFQGNSAPDKSGLPSDRFSAERTGGSVSTLTIQRTQQEDSAVYLCASSALAGGPIDEQYFGPGTRLTVT.

The chain is built from TRBV6-2 or TRBV6-3 and TRBJ2-3, with D perhaps TRBD1 (6 bases). With 4 bases removed from V and 5 bases from J, the gap between germline ends came to 13 bases. Germline loops: CDR1 MNHEY, CDR2 SVGEGT. The CDR3 is made up of 14 amino acids. The CDR3 bases are TGTGCCAGCAGTTTTAACAGGGTGGGAGATACGCAGTATTTT. This translates into CASSFNRVGDTQYF.

The CDR3 spells CASSPYQGVNTEAFF. The CDR3 DNA is TGTGCCAGCTCACCCTACCAAGGGGTGAACACTGAAGCTTTCTTT. The V gene is TRBV18, the J gene TRBJ1-1; tentatively, D is TRBD1 (5 bases). The germline V gene has CDR1 KGHSH and CDR2 LQKENI. CDR3 length equals 15 residues. Trimming shortened V by 3 bases and J by 0 bases, and 11 bases separated the two germline ends.

The chain joins TRBV27 to TRBJ2-1; 11 bases fit TRBD2. Germline values: CDR1 MNHEY, CDR2 SMNVEV (reference sequence). The CDR3 length is 19 residues. V was clipped by 1 base and J by 8 bases; unmatched bases: 16. The CDR3 protein is CASSLWDRIAGGHFDEQFF. CDR3 nucleotide sequence: TGTGCCAGCAGTTTATGGGACAGAATAGCGGGGGGGCACTTTGATGAGCAGTTCTTC.

This rearrangement joins TRBV7-8 to TRBJ1-1; a possible D gene is TRBD1 (6 bases). Germline V gene sequence: CDR1 SGHVS, CDR2 FQNEAQ. With 2 bases removed from V and 4 bases from J, the gap between germline ends came to 14 bases. The CDR3 has 15 residues. CDR3 residues: CASSLRTARGTEAFF. CDR3 coding DNA: TGTGCCAGCAGCTTAAGGACAGCCCGGGGCACTGAAGCTTTCTTT.

This rearrangement joins TRBV9 to TRBJ2-2; D call uncertain. Germline lookup yields CDR1 SGDLS and CDR2 YYNGEE. The CDR3 is 14 residues long. The V gene lost 4 bases and the J gene lost 4 bases, with 11 bases spanning the gap. The CDR3 spells CASSPNSITGELFF. CDR3 coding DNA: TGTGCCAGCAGCCCGAACTCAATCACCGGGGAGCTGTTTTTT.

The rearrangement joins TRBV19 to TRBJ1-2, with D tentatively TRBD1 (6 bases). The germline V and J ends were trimmed by 6 bases and 6 bases, with 20 bases remaining between them. The CDR3 has 15 residues. The germline CDR1 and CDR2 sequences are LNHDA and SQIVND (reference sequence). The CDR3 region is CASSIWGRYGDGYTF. The CDR3 DNA is TGTGCCAGTAGCATCTGGGGGCGATACGGGGATGGCTACACCTTC.

V gene TRBV6-5 combines with J gene TRBJ2-5; 8 nucleotides align to TRBD1. The junction had 5 bases not matched to a gene; V was cut back by 5 bases and J by 3 bases. The CDR3 runs to 14 residues. CDR1 and CDR2 (germline): MNHEY, SVGAGI. CDR3 in amino acids: CASSRQGTEETQYF. The CDR3 bases are TGTGCCAGCAGTAGACAGGGGACGGAAGAGACCCAGTACTTC.

The sample holds a few counts of this clone. The chain is built from TRBV9 and TRBJ2-7; the D gene is possibly TRBD2 (7 bases). Looked up from germline, CDR1 is SGDLS and CDR2 is YYNGEE. This CDR3 has 13 amino acids. V was clipped by 0 bases and J by 5 bases, with 9 bases between them. CDR3 sequence reads: CASSVAGGNEQYF. The CDR3, as DNA: TGTGCCAGCAGCGTAGCGGGGGGCAACGAGCAGTACTTC.

The rearrangement joins TRBV14 to TRBJ1-2; TRBD1 might be the D (6 bases). The germline V gene encodes CDR1 SGHDN and CDR2 FVKESK. CDR3 length equals 16 residues. Deletions cut 1 base from V and 5 bases from J, with 17 bases between. CDR3 protein: CASSQGLGGLAYGYTF. The CDR3 DNA sequence: TGTGCCAGCAGCCAAGGCCTGGGGGGGCTGGCGTATGGCTACACCTTC.

The V and J genes are TRBV7-8 and TRBJ2-2; D remains ambiguous. The CDR3 contains 15 residues. Trimming cost V 0 bases and J 0 bases, with 5 bases left between them. Per the germline V gene, CDR1 is SGHVS and CDR2 is FQNEAQ. CDR3 nucleotide sequence: TGTGCCAGCAGCTTAGCGCGGCCGAACACCGGGGAGCTGTTTTTT. Translated, it gives CASSLARPNTGELFF.

The gene calls are TRBV18 and TRBJ1-4; TRBD1 matches 9 bases. Per the germline V gene, CDR1 is KGHSH and CDR2 is LQKENI. CDR3 length: 16 residues. Trimming cost V 0 bases and J 6 bases; bases outside gene matches: 5. CDR3 loop: CASSPPDRGRDEKLFF. CDR3 sequence (DNA): TGTGCCAGCTCACCACCGGACAGGGGACGGGATGAAAAACTGTTTTTT.

This chain links TRBV11-2 with TRBJ1-2; perhaps TRBD1 as D (5 bases). Per the germline V gene, CDR1 is SGHAT and CDR2 is FQNNGV. The V end lost 0 bases, the J end lost 7 bases, and 27 bases lay between the germline ends. This CDR3 is 19 amino acids long. The CDR3 loop reads CASSLDHSGLLSQGSGYTF. DNA of the CDR3: TGTGCCAGCAGCTTAGATCATTCCGGTTTATTATCCCAGGGAAGTGGCTACACCTTC. Looking up the rest from reference TRBV11-2 and TRBJ1-2 gives the full variable domain: EAGVAQSPRYKIIEKRQSVAFWCNPISGHATLYWYQQILGQGPKLLIQFQNNGVVDDSQLPKDRFSAERLKGVDSTLKIQPAKLEDSAVYLCASSLDHSGLLSQGSGYTFGSGTRLTVV.

This clone was picked up one time. This chain uses TRBV30 with TRBJ2-3; the D gene is possibly TRBD2 (7 bases). The length of the CDR3 is 14 residues. The V gene's germline CDR1 is GTSNPN and CDR2 SVGIG (reference sequence). Trimming took 2 bases from V and 3 from J, leaving 12 bases between them. CDR3 in amino acids: CAWSWGGRTDTQYF. CDR3 bases: TGTGCCTGGAGTTGGGGGGGCCGAACAGATACGCAGTATTTT.

With regard to this clone: Other DNA sequences in this specimen translate into the identical CDR3. This chain connects TRBV7-8 to TRBJ2-1; D unresolved. The CDR3 extends over 12 amino acids. Trimming took off 0 bases at V and 9 bases at J, with 6 bases between the two ends. The germline gives CDR1 SGHVS, CDR2 FQNEAQ. The CDR3 protein is CASSLAGGEQFF. The CDR3 nucleotides read TGTGCCAGCAGCTTAGCAGGCGGTGAGCAGTTCTTC.